This record covers a single TCR beta chain. The target antigen is unknown. The data belong to a study of cytomegalovirus exposure and HLA in healthy donors. The CDR3 totals 16 residues. The V and J ends lost 0 bases and 4 bases, in that order; junction bases with no gene match: 6. From germline, CDR1 is SGHRS and CDR2 YFSETQ. Sequenced by immunoSEQ multiplex PCR; TCRdb stores in-frame clones only, minus some. Here the sample spans more than 110,000 clones, approximately 87% being singletons. Donors were drawn from the roughly 130-subject validation cohort, separate from the roughly 610-subject first cohort. General study results and limits: The authors enumerated some 160 TCR beta chains as linked to cytomegalovirus. It was reported that the classifier diagnosed cytomegalovirus status with high specificity and sensitivity in both the original and validation cohorts.

The chain couples TRBV5-1 to TRBJ2-2; TRBD1 agrees at 7 bases. Sequencing input: PBMCs. The receptor comes from a young man in good health and CMV-seronegative. CDR3 protein: CASSLGGQSLTGELFF. The DNA for the CDR3 is TGCGCCAGCAGCTTGGGGGGACAGAGCCTCACCGGGGAGCTGTTTTTT.